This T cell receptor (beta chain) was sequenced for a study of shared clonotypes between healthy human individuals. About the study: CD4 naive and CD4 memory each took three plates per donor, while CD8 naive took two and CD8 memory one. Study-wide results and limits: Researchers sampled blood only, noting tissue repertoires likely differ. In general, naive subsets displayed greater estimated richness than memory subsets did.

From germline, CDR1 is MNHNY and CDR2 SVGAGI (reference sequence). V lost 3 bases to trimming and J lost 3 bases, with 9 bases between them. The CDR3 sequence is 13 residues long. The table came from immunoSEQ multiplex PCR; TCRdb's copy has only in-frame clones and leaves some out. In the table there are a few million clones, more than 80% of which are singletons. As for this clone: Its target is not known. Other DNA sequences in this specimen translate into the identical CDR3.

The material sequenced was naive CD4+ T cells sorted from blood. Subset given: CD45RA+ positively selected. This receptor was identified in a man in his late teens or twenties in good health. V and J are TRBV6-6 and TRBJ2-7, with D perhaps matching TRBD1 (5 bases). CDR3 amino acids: CASSYQTGYEQYF. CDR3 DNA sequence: TGTGCCAGCAGTTATCAAACAGGCTACGAGCAGTACTTC.